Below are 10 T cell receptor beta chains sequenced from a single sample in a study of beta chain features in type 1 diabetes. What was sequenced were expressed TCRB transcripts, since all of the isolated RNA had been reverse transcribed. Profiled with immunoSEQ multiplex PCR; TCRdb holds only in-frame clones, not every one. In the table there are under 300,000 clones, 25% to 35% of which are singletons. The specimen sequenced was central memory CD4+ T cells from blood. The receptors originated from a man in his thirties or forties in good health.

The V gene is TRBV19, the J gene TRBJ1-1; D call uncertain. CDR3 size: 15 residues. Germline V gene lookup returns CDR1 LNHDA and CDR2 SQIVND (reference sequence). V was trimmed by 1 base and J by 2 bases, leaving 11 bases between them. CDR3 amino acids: CASSIAFQENTEAFF. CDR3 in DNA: TGTGCCAGTAGTATAGCTTTCCAGGAAAACACTGAAGCTTTCTTT. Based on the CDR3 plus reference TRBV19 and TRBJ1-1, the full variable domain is DGGITQSPKYLFRKEGQNVTLSCEQNLNHDAMYWYRQDPGQGLRLIYYSQIVNDFQKGDIAEGYSVSREKKESFPLTVTSAQKNPTAFYLCASSIAFQENTEAFFGQGTRLTVV.

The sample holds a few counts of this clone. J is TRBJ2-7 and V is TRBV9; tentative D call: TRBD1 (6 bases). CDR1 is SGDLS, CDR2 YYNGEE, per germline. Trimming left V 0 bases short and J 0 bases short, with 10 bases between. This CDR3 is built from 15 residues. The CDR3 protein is CASSVAARGSYEQYF. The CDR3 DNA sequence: TGTGCCAGCAGCGTAGCGGCCAGGGGCTCCTACGAGCAGTACTTC.

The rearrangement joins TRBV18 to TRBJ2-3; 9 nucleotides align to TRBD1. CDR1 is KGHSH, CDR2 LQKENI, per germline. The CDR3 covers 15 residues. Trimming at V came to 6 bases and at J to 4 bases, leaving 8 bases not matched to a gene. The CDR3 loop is CASSPGTGRADTQYF. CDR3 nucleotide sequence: TGTGCCAGCTCTCCCGGGACAGGGAGGGCAGATACGCAGTATTTT. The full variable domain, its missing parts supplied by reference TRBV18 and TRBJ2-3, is NAGVMQNPRHLVRRRGQEARLRCSPMKGHSHVYWYRQLPEEGLKFMVYLQKENIIDESGMPKERFSAEFPKEGPSILRIQQVVRGDSAAYFCASSPGTGRADTQYFGPGTRLTVL.

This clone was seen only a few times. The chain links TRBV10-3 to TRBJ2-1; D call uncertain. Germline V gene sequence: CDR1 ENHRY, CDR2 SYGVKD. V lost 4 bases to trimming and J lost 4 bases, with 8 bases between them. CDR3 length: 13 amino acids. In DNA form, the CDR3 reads TGTGCCATCAGTGGACCCAGATACAATGAGCAGTTCTTC. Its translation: CAISGPRYNEQFF.

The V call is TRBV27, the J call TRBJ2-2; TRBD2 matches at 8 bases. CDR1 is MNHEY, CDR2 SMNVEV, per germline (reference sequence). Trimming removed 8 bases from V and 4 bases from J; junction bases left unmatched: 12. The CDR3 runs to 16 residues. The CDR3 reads CASADGTSRRTGELFF. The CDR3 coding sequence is TGTGCCAGCGCGGACGGGACTAGTAGGCGCACCGGGGAGCTGTTTTTT.

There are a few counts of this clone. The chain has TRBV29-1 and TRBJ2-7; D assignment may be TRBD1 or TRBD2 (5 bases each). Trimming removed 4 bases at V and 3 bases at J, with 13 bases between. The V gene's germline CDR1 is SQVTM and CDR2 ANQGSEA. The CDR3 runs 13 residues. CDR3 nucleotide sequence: TGCAGCGTTGTGGGGGTGGCGGGCTACGAGCAGTACTTC. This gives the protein CSVVGVAGYEQYF.

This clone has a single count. CDR3 in amino acids: CASSVDSINNPGAQYF. CDR3 DNA sequence: TGTGCCAGCAGTGTGGACTCGATCAACAACCCCGGGGCCCAGTACTTC. This sequence joins TRBV6-1 and TRBJ2-5, with D possibly TRBD2 on 5 matching bases. This CDR3 comprises 16 residues. Trimming left V 4 bases short and J 9 bases short, with 24 bases between. Germline V gene data show CDR1 as MNHNS and CDR2 as SASEGT.

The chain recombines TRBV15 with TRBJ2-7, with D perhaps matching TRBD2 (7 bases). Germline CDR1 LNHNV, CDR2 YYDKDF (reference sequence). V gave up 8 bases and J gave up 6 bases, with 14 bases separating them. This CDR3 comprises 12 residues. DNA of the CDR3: TGTGCCACCTCATGGGGGGGGCGCGAGCAGTACTTC. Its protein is CATSWGGREQYF. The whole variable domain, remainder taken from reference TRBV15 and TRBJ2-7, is DAMVIQNPRYQVTQFGKPVTLSCSQTLNHNVMYWYQQKSSQAPKLLFHYYDKDFNNEADTPDNFQSRRPNTSFCFLDIRSPGLGDTAMYLCATSWGGREQYFGPGTRLTVT.

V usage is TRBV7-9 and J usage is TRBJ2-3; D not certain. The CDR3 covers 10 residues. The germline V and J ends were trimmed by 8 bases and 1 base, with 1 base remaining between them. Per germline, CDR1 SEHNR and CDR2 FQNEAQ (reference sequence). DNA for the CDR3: TGTGCCAGCGGCACAGATACGCAGTATTTT. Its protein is CASGTDTQYF.

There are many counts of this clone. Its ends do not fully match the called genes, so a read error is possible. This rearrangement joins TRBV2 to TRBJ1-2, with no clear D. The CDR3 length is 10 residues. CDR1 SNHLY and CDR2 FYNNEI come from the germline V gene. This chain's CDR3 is CASREGGYTF. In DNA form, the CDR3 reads TGTGCCAGCAGGGAAGGAGGCTACACCTTC.